This T cell receptor (beta chain) comes out of a study of cytomegalovirus exposure and HLA in healthy donors. About the research overall: It was reported in a later analysis that the 120 or so validation repertoires used the same platform as the roughly 700 first-cohort repertoires.

CDR3 length: 10 residues. Deletions cut 4 bases from V and 10 bases from J, with 8 bases between. CDR1 is SNHLY and CDR2 is FYNNEI in the germline V gene. Study-level findings and limits: Most TCR sequences were seen very rarely across donors, but some public TCRs occurred in many. Reports showed the classifier diagnosing cytomegalovirus status with high specificity and sensitivity. In vitro data verified three CMV-associated chains as specific for CMV antigens.

The data were produced by immunoSEQ multiplex PCR, yet TCRdb's version contains in-frame clones alone and is incomplete. The sample consists of 150,000 to 200,000 clones, roughly nine tenths of them appearing once. On this clone: The antigen remains unidentified.

The sequenced sample consisted of PBMCs. The V gene is TRBV2, the J gene TRBJ2-7; no clear D. This sequence originates from a man aged 18 to 35 in good health and CMV-seropositive. The CDR3 protein is CASSGQIQYF. CDR3 DNA sequence: TGTGCCAGCAGTGGGCAGATTCAGTACTTC.